This is a list of T cell receptor beta chains from one sample in a study of immune evolution from preneoplasia to lung adenocarcinoma. Produced via immunoSEQ multiplex PCR; TCRdb's table is partial and in-frame only. Of 6,500 to 9,000 clones listed, 70% to 85% are singletons. Material: FFPE minimally invasive lung adenocarcinoma tissue. All receptors derive from a person aged 80 or over with lung adenocarcinoma. Both conserved end residues are part of each CDR3. The order of the fields is J gene, D gene, clone size, V gene, CDR3 protein, CDR3 DNA. D genes are given only for firm matches. A clone size is listed for some rows: how often the clone was seen (once, few, many), or a class if it is expanded.

TRBJ2-7 | TRBD1 | NA | TRBV6-5 | CASRSGTGVAEQYF | TGTGCCAGCAGGTCCGGGACAGGGGTGGCCGAGCAGTACTTC
TRBJ2-7 | TRBD2 | NA | TRBV5-4 | CASSTQRGGRYEQYF | TGTGCCAGCAGCACCCAGCGGGGGGGGCGATACGAGCAGTACTTC
TRBJ2-5 | TRBD1 | NA | TRBV4-1 | CASSQDLTGGLETQYF | TGCGCCAGCAGCCAAGATCTGACAGGGGGGCTGGAGACCCAGTACTTC
TRBJ2-1 | NA | NA | TRBV5-6 | CASSRDSTPPYNEQFF | TGTGCCAGCAGCCGGGACTCCACACCTCCTTACAATGAGCAGTTCTTC
TRBJ2-1 | TRBD2 | few | TRBV18 | CASSPVGRAHEQFF | TGTGCCAGCTCACCAGTCGGGAGGGCACATGAGCAGTTCTTC
TRBJ2-7 | TRBD1 | NA | TRBV28 | CASGGTGDYEQYF | TGTGCCAGCGGTGGGACAGGGGATTACGAGCAGTACTTC
TRBJ1-1 | NA | NA | TRBV27 | CASSLEGNTEAFF | TGTGCCAGCAGTTTGGAGGGGAACACTGAAGCTTTCTTT
TRBJ2-1 | NA | NA | TRBV30 | CAWSVRGAVPRDEQFF | TGTGCCTGGAGTGTAAGAGGGGCGGTACCCAGGGATGAGCAGTTCTTC
TRBJ2-7 | NA | NA | TRBV5-3 | CARSPGSEQYF | TGTGCCAGAAGCCCAGGGAGCGAGCAGTACTTC
TRBJ2-7 | TRBD2 | NA | TRBV10-3 | CAISETSGGADEQYF | TGTGCCATCAGTGAGACTAGCGGGGGAGCGGACGAGCAGTACTTC
TRBJ1-3 | NA | once | TRBV18 | CASSPRPGGSGNTIYF | TGTGCCAGCTCACCACGTCCAGGCGGCTCTGGAAACACCATATATTTT
TRBJ1-2 | NA | NA | TRBV29-1 | CSVEDSGNPGYTF | TGCAGCGTTGAAGATTCAGGGAACCCTGGCTACACCTTC
TRBJ1-1 | NA | NA | TRBV6-1 | CASSDPGREAFF | TGTGCCAGCAGTGACCCCGGGAGAGAAGCTTTCTTT
TRBJ2-7 | TRBD2 | NA | TRBV2 | CATAPSGRWYEQYF | TGTGCCACCGCCCCTAGCGGGAGATGGTACGAGCAGTACTTC
TRBJ2-5 | NA | NA | TRBV15 | CATSRRSPAQTQYF | TGTGCCACCAGCAGAAGATCGCCCGCACAGACCCAGTACTTC
TRBJ1-2 | TRBD1 | NA | TRBV5-1 | CASSSGGQGYGYTF | TGCGCCAGCAGCTCAGGGGGCCAGGGATATGGCTACACCTTC
TRBJ1-4 | TRBD1 | few | TRBV5-1 | CASSPDTGVGEKLFF | TGCGCCAGCAGCCCAGATACAGGGGTGGGTGAAAAACTGTTTTTT
TRBJ1-4 | NA | NA | TRBV2 | CASSEARTDEKLFF | TGTGCCAGCAGTGAGGCGAGGACGGATGAAAAACTGTTTTTT
TRBJ2-3 | TRBD1 | NA | TRBV5-1 | CASSLGGQGAIGDTQYF | TGCGCCAGCAGCTTGGGGGGACAGGGGGCAATTGGAGATACGCAGTATTTT
TRBJ2-3 | TRBD2 | NA | TRBV29-1 | CSVSSGGADTQYF | TGCAGCGTTTCTAGCGGGGGGGCAGATACGCAGTATTTT
TRBJ1-1 | NA | NA | TRBV6-1 | CASRVDAGAPEAFF | TGTGCCAGCAGGGTGGATGCGGGGGCCCCTGAAGCTTTCTTT
TRBJ2-7 | NA | NA | TRBV6-5 | CASSYGTYEQYF | TGTGCCAGCAGTTACGGAACCTACGAGCAGTACTTC
TRBJ2-2 | NA | NA | TRBV7-2 | CASSPRKSSWHGELFF | TGTGCCAGCAGCCCACGCAAGTCTAGTTGGCACGGGGAGCTGTTTTTT
TRBJ2-5 | TRBD1 | few | TRBV5-8 | CASSRPRQGRVTQYF | TGTGCCAGCAGCCGGCCTAGACAGGGGCGGGTGACCCAGTACTTC
TRBJ1-4 | NA | once | TRBV5-1 | CASKAEVVSEKLFF | TGCGCCAGCAAGGCTGAGGTGGTAAGCGAAAAACTGTTTTTT
TRBJ2-3 | NA | NA | TRBV6-1 | CASSEAAGSSDTQYF | TGTGCCAGCAGTGAAGCGGCAGGGTCATCGGATACGCAGTATTTT
TRBJ1-1 | NA | once | TRBV20-1 | CSAIRAEAFF | TGCAGTGCAATCCGGGCTGAAGCTTTCTTT
TRBJ1-5 | NA | NA | TRBV19 | CASSKDSPSNQPQHF | TGTGCCAGTAGTAAAGACTCCCCTAGCAATCAGCCCCAGCATTTT
TRBJ1-5 | NA | NA | TRBV30 | CAWSRTTGQPQHF | TGTGCCTGGAGCCGTACCACGGGTCAGCCCCAGCATTTT
TRBJ1-2 | NA | NA | TRBV7-2 | CASRPLREMVYGYTF | TGTGCCAGCAGACCCCTCAGGGAAATGGTCTATGGCTACACCTTC
TRBJ1-2 | NA | NA | TRBV28 | CASSQTGGLSGYGYTF | TGTGCCAGCAGTCAAACCGGGGGGCTAAGTGGATATGGCTACACCTTC
TRBJ1-1 | NA | NA | TRBV6-5 | CASSNDRRTEAFF | TGTGCCAGCAGTAATGATAGGAGGACTGAAGCTTTCTTT
TRBJ2-3 | NA | NA | TRBV7-2 | CASSRGSSTDTQYF | TGTGCCAGCAGCCGCGGGTCGAGCACAGATACGCAGTATTTT
TRBJ2-5 | TRBD1 | once | TRBV28 | CASSLGQGDQETQYF | TGTGCCAGCAGTTTGGGACAGGGGGACCAAGAGACCCAGTACTTC
TRBJ2-7 | NA | NA | TRBV18 | CASSPLPGREQYF | TGTGCCAGCTCACCTCTCCCCGGCCGCGAGCAGTACTTC
TRBJ2-7 | NA | NA | TRBV5-1 | CASRPGPRGAYEQYF | TGCGCCAGCAGACCGGGACCTAGGGGGGCCTACGAGCAGTACTTC
TRBJ1-1 | NA | NA | TRBV18 | CASSPEQYTEAFF | TGTGCCAGCTCGCCGGAGCAGTACACTGAAGCTTTCTTT